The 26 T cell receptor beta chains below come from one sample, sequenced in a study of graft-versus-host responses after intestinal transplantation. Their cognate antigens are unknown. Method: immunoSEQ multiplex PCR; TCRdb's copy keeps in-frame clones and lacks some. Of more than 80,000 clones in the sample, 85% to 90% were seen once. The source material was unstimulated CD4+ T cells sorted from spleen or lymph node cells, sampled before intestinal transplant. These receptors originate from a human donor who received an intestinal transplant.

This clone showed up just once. Written as DNA, the CDR3 is TGTGCCACCAGCCGATCCTCAGGGTGGGCCGGGGAGCTGTTTTTT. Translation gives CATSRSSGWAGELFF. The J gene is TRBJ2-2, the V gene TRBV15; a weak D match, TRBD1 (5 bases). CDR3 length equals 15 residues. V shed 5 bases and J shed 6 bases, with 16 bases lying between them. Looked up from germline, CDR1 is LNHNV and CDR2 is YYDKDF (reference sequence). Full variable domain (outside the CDR3, taken from reference TRBV15 and TRBJ2-2): DAMVIQNPRYQVTQFGKPVTLSCSQTLNHNVMYWYQQKSSQAPKLLFHYYDKDFNNEADTPDNFQSRRPNTSFCFLDIRSPGLGDTAMYLCATSRSSGWAGELFFGEGSRLTVL.

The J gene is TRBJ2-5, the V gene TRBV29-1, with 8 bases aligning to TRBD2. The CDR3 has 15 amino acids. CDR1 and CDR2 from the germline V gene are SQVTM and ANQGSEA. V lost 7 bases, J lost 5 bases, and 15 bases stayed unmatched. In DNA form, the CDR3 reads TGCAGCGCCTCGGGACGGGGGGGTAGTAGGGAGACCCAGTACTTC. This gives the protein CSASGRGGSRETQYF.

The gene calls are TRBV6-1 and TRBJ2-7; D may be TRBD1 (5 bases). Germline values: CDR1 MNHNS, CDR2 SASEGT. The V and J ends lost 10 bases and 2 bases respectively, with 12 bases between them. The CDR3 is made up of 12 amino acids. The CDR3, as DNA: TGTGCCATAGCCAGGGAAACCTACGAGCAGTACTTC. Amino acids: CAIARETYEQYF.

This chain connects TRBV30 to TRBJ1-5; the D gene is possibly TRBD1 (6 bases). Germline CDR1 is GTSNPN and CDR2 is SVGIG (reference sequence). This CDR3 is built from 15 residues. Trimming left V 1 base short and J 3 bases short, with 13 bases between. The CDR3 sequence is CAWSATGNPNQPQHF. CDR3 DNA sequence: TGTGCCTGGAGTGCAACAGGGAATCCCAATCAGCCCCAGCATTTT.

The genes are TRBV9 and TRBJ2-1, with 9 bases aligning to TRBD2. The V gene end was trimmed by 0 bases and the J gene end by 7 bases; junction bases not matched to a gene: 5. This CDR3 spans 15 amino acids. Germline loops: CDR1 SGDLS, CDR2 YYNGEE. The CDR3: CASSVEWRGGNEQFF. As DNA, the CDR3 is TGTGCCAGCAGCGTAGAGTGGCGGGGGGGAAATGAGCAGTTCTTC. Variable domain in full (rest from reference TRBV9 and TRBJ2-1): DSGVTQTPKHLITATGQRVTLRCSPRSGDLSVYWYQQSLDQGLQFLIQYYNGEERAKGNILERFSAQQFPDLHSELNLSSLELGDSALYFCASSVEWRGGNEQFFGPGTRLTVL.

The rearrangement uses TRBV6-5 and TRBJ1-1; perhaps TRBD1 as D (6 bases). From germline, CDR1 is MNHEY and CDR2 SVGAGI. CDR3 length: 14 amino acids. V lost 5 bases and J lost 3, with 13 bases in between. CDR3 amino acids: CASSLTGGHTEAFF. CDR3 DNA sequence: TGTGCCAGCAGTCTAACGGGGGGCCACACTGAAGCTTTCTTT.

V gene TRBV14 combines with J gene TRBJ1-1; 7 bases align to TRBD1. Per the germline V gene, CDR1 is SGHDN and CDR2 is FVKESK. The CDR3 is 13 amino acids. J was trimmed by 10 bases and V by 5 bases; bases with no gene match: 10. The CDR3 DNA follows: TGTGCCAGCAGCTTACGACAGGGTGACGGAGCTTTCTTT. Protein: CASSLRQGDGAFF.

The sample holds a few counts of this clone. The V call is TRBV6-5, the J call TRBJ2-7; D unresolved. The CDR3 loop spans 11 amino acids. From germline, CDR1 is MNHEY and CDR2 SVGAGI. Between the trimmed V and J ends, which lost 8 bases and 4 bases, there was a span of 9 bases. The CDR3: CASRSGYEQYF. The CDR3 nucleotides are TGTGCCAGCCGGTCGGGTTACGAGCAGTACTTC.

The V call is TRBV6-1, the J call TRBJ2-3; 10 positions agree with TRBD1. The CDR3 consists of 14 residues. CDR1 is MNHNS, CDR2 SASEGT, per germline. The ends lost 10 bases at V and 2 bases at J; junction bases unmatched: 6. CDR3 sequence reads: CATRDRGITDTQYF. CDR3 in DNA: TGTGCCACCAGGGACAGGGGAATCACAGATACGCAGTATTTT.

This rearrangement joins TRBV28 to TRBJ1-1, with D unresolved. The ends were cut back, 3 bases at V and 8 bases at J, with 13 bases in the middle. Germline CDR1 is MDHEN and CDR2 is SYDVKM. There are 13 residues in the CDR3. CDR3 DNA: TGTGCCAGCAGTTTCATTGCGGGCCCCGAAGCTTTCTTT. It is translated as CASSFIAGPEAFF.

Here the CDR3 reads CASSSEISYEQYF. The CDR3 DNA reads as TGTGCCAGCTCCAGTGAAATCTCCTACGAGCAGTACTTC. This chain joins TRBV5-4 and TRBJ2-7; D call uncertain. V lost 7 bases to trimming and J lost 0 bases, with 11 bases between them. The CDR3 runs 13 residues. Germline V gene data show CDR1 as SGHNT and CDR2 as YYREEE (reference sequence).

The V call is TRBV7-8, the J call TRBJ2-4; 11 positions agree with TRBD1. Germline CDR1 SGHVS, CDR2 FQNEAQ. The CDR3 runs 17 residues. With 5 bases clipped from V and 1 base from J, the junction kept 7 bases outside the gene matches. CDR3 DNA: TGTGCCAGCAGCCCGGGACAGGGGGGGCCGGCCAAAAACATTCAGTACTTC. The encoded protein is CASSPGQGGPAKNIQYF.

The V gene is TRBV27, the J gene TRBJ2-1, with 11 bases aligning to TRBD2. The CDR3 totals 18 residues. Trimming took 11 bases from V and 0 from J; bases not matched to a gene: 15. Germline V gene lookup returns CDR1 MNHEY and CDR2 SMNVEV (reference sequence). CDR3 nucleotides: TGTGCCTCGACGTCCGGACTAGCGGGCTCGAGCTCCTACAATGAGCAGTTCTTC. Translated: CASTSGLAGSSSYNEQFF.

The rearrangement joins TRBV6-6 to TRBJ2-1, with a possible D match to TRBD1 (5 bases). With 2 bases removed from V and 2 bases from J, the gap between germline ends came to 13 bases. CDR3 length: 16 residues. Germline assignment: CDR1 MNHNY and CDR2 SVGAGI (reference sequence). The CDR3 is CASSYQGADPYNEQFF. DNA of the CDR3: TGTGCCAGCAGTTACCAAGGGGCGGACCCCTACAATGAGCAGTTCTTC.

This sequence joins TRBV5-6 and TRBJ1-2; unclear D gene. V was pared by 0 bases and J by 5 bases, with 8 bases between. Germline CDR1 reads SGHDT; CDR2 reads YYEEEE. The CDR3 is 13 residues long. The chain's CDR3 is CASSLALQYGYTF. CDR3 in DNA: TGTGCCAGCAGCTTGGCCCTACAGTATGGCTACACCTTC.

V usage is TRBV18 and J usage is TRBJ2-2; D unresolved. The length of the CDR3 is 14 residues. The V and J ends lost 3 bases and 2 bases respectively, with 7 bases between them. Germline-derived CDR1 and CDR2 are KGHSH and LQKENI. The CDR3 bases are TGTGCCAGCTCACCTACTTCTAACACCGGGGAGCTGTTTTTT. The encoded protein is CASSPTSNTGELFF. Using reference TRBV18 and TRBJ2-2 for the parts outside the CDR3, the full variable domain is NAGVMQNPRHLVRRRGQEARLRCSPMKGHSHVYWYRQLPEEGLKFMVYLQKENIIDESGMPKERFSAEFPKEGPSILRIQQVVRGDSAAYFCASSPTSNTGELFFGEGSRLTVL.

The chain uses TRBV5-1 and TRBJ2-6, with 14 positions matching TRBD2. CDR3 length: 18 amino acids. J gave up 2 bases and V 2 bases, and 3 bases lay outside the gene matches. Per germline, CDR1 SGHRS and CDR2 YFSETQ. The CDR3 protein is CASSLPGLAGAGANVLTF. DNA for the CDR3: TGCGCCAGCAGCTTACCGGGACTAGCGGGGGCTGGGGCCAACGTCCTGACTTTC.

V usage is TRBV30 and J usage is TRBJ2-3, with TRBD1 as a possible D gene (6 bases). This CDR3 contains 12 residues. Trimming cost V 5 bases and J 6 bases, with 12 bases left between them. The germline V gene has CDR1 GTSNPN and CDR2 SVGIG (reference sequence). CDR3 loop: CAWQRQADTQYF. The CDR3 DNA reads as TGTGCCTGGCAGAGACAGGCGGATACGCAGTATTTT.

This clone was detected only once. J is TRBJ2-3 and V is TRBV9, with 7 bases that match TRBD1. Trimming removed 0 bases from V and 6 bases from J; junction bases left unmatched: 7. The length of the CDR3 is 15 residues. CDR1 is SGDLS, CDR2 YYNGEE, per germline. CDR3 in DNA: TGTGCCAGCAGCGTAGAGGCAGGGGGATGGGATACGCAGTATTTT. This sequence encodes CASSVEAGGWDTQYF.

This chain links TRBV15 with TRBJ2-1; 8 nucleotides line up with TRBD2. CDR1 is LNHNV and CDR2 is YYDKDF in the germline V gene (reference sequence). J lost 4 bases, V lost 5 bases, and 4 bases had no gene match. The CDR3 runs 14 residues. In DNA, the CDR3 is TGTGCCACCAGCGGCGGGAGGCTGTACAATGAGCAGTTCTTC. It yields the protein CATSGGRLYNEQFF.

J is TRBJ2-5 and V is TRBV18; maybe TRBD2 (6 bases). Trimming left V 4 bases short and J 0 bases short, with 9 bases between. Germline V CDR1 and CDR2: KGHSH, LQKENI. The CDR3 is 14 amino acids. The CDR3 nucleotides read TGTGCCAGCTCACTGGGGGGTTACCAAGAGACCCAGTACTTC. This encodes CASSLGGYQETQYF.

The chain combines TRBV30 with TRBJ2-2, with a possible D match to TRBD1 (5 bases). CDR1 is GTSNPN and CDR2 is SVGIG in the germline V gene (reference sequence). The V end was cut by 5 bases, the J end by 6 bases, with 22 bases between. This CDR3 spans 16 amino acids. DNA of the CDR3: TGTGCCTGGTGCCCTCCCCGCACAGTCAGGGCCGGGGAGCTGTTTTTT. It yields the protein CAWCPPRTVRAGELFF.

The CDR3 DNA follows: TGTGCCAGCAGCTCCCCCGGACTAGCGGGACTCGATGAGCAGTTCTTC. Translation gives CASSSPGLAGLDEQFF. The chain joins TRBV28 to TRBJ2-1; TRBD2 agrees at 12 bases. The CDR3 sequence is 16 residues long. Trimming cost V 6 bases and J 8 bases; bases outside gene matches: 11. Germline-derived CDR1 and CDR2 are MDHEN and SYDVKM.

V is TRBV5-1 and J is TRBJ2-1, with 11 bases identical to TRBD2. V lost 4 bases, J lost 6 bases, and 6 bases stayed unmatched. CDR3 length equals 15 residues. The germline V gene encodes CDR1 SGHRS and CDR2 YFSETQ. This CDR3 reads CASSPSGGTINEQFF. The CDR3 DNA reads TGCGCCAGCAGCCCTAGCGGGGGGACTATCAATGAGCAGTTCTTC.

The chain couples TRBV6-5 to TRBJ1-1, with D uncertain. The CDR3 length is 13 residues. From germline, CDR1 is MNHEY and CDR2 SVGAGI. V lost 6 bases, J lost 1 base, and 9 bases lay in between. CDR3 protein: CASSPSGNTEAFF. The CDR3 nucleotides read TGTGCCAGCAGCCCGTCGGGGAACACTGAAGCTTTCTTT.

CDR3 residues: CASSMDRGRGAGKLFF. The CDR3 DNA reads as TGCGCCAGCAGCATGGACAGGGGGCGCGGGGCAGGAAAACTGTTTTTT. The V call is TRBV5-1, the J call TRBJ1-4; the match to TRBD1 covers 11 bases. Germline CDR1 and CDR2: SGHRS and YFSETQ. V was pared by 4 bases and J by 10 bases, with 12 bases of the junction left unmatched. The CDR3 has 16 amino acids.